The sequence of this T cell receptor beta chain was determined in a study of early T cells in non-severe SARS-CoV-2 infection. About the research overall: Bulk RNA isolated from unsorted whole blood underwent sequencing; chains were not paired.

The CDR3 extends over 18 amino acids. With 2 bases clipped from V and 0 bases from J, the junction kept 6 bases outside the gene matches. Germline values: CDR1 LGHNA, CDR2 YSLEER. Each cDNA molecule carried a unique molecular identifier. TCRdb redid the calling of the 5' RACE reads with MiXCR, one entry per CDR3 protein. This sample has some 88,000 distinct CDR3 sequences, with roughly 15% found just once. Study-wide findings and caveats: The VDJdb matching leaned toward anti-spike CD8 responses and overlooked private and CD4 specificities.

In this sample, this clonotype turned up a few times. The antigen is not known. Material: whole blood, obtained at baseline. The chain employs TRBV4-3 and TRBJ2-3; 12 nucleotides align to TRBD2. The TCR comes from an adult who was a healthcare worker with PCR-confirmed SARS-CoV-2 infection or an uninfected control (not recorded which). CDR3 in DNA: TGCGCCAGCAGCCAATTTGTTGGGACTAGCGGGAGCACAGATACGCAGTATTTT. Its protein is CASSQFVGTSGSTDTQYF.